The sequence of this TCR beta chain was determined in a study of blood T cell repertoires in COVID-19. Study-level information: Spain, Italy and the United States supplied samples that represented acute and convalescent COVID-19. Sources were T cells, B-cell-depleted T cells, or PBMCs; the material itself was cDNA or gDNA.

In the study's own analysis: Researchers report that nucleated cell counts were estimated from reference gene primer amplification. Repertoires were generated with immunoSEQ multiplex PCR, while TCRdb's copy carries only in-frame clones and drops some. From that table come the V and J calls and clone size; the DNA was used to work out D and trimming. This sample carries some 190,000 clones, 60% to 85% of them seen once, and the ten largest clones take approximately 8.6%. Per the germline V gene, CDR1 is MDHEN and CDR2 is SYDVKM. V lost 3 bases and J lost 9; bases outside the gene matches: 8. The CDR3 runs to 15 residues.

The TCR sequence derives from a woman in her 50s with active or convalescent COVID-19. The chain uses TRBV28 and TRBJ1-5, with 10 nucleotides matching TRBD1. The sequenced sample was peripheral blood. CDR3 sequence: CASSFPGTGVRPQHF. The DNA of the CDR3 is TGTGCCAGCAGTTTTCCAGGGACAGGGGTACGGCCCCAGCATTTT.